This paragraph covers one TCR beta chain sequence. The antigen this receptor binds is unknown. No quality values exist for individual bases; no much larger clone is one base distant. CDR3 length: 15 amino acids, cysteine to phenylalanine. The retained sequence is limited to the CDR3, 45 bases, with the frame set at the first base. Clipping removes 6 bases from V and 5 bases from J, with 10 as the unmatched junction base count. In the germline V gene, CDR1 corresponds to KGHSH and CDR2 to LQKENI. This entry comes from a study of Ad26.COV2.S vaccination and SARS-CoV-2 variants (dated by TCRdb to about 2021). About the investigation overall: Vaccine-arm donors came from COV1001, a multicentre, randomized, double-blind, placebo-controlled phase I-IIa trial of Ad26.COV2.S in healthy adults. Ad26.COV2.S was given intramuscularly at 5x10^10 or 1x10^11 viral particles, as a single shot or as two shots 56 days apart. TCRbeta repertoire sequencing was used to assess the specificity and breadth of SARS-CoV-2-reactive T cell receptors after Ad26.COV2.S vaccination. The TCR-sequenced set comprised approximately 32 samples: approximately 19 Ad26.COV2.S vaccine recipients, 5 placebo recipients and 8 SARS-CoV-2 convalescent individuals. Trial participants were randomized into five groups of five, in which low-dose or high-dose Ad26.COV2.S was given once or twice, or placebo was given on both occasions. Blinding of investigators to trial group allocation was maintained during experiments and outcome assessment. What the work shows at the level of the full study, not this receptor alone: Spike-specific TCR breadth was higher in Ad26.COV2.S recipients than in placebo recipients (P = 0.0014). The authors noted that total T cell responses may have been underestimated by the TCR breadth and depth analyses. Comparable non-spike TCR breadth was observed between vaccine and placebo recipients, consistent with only spike being contained in the vaccine. After vaccination, spike-specific CD8+ and CD4+ T cell responses were reported to show substantial breadth. The study was not powered to compare responses between vaccine doses or regimens.

The immunoSEQ Assay was used to sequence TCRbeta CDR3 regions. After extraction, genomic DNA underwent amplification by bias-controlled multiplex PCR, followed by high-throughput sequencing. In the original analysis: To quantify the absolute abundance of each unique TCRbeta CDR3 region, sequences were collapsed and filtered. T cell fraction was estimated by normalizing TCRbeta template counts to usable DNA, with usable DNA measured through amplification of reference genes found in all nucleated cells. Repertoire TCRs were annotated as SARS-CoV-2-specific by exact matching of V gene, CDR3 amino acid sequence and J gene to a known reactive TCR set. MIRA supplied the reference SARS-CoV-2 TCR set, which was filtered for enrichment in COVID-19-positive ImmuneCODE repertoires so that public or cross-reactive TCRs were removed. Using the MIRA antigens, annotated TCRs were further analysed by specific ORF or by position within an ORF. Breadth was defined as the number of annotated unique rearrangements divided by the total number of unique productive rearrangements, and depth was defined as the summed frequency of the annotated unique rearrangements. Two-sided Wilcoxon rank-sum tests were applied when comparing TCR breadth between groups. This is the immuneACCESS table as TCRdb keeps it, with only in-frame sequences that have V and J called. A part of the clones is gone; compared with another copy, unresolved V genes explain less than half, and the rest is unexplained. The V and J calls and clone size are taken from that table; D and trimming were inferred from the DNA. The sample table lists roughly 240,000 clones, 70% to 90% of them with a count of one. Together, the top ten hold roughly 10% of the sample.

The sample's treatment or condition label, in plain terms: around 19 received Ad26.COV2.S at low or high dose, single or two shots; several received placebo; per-sample allocation not given. For vaccine and placebo recipients, the sequenced repertoires came from samples collected on day 63 after the first injection. Between 29 July and 7 August 2020, Cohort 1b enrolled approximately 26 adults aged 18-55 years at one site in Boston, USA. Ad26.COV2.S consisted of a replication-incompetent adenovirus type 26 vector by which a prefusion-stabilized SARS-CoV-2 spike protein from the original Wuhan strain was expressed.

The sequence joins TRBV18 to TRBJ1-2; 9 nucleotides in the junction match TRBD1. This receptor was taken from a person between 18 and 65 years old who received the Ad26.COV2.S COVID-19 vaccine or a placebo. The source material was peripheral blood, sampled in a trial of Ad26.COV2.S vaccine versus placebo. The CDR3 reads CASSTKQGAEYGYTF. The DNA is as follows: TGTGCCAGCTCGACGAAACAGGGGGCAGAGTATGGCTACACCTTC.